The 10 T cell receptor beta chains presented below share a single source sample, sequenced in a study of blood T cell repertoires in COVID-19. This table comes from immunoSEQ multiplex PCR, and its TCRdb copy is limited to in-frame clones, with some not included. Here the sample spans 250,000 to 350,000 clones, just over 90% being singletons. The specimen sequenced was peripheral blood. The receptors originated from a woman under 40 with COVID-19, enrolled during active disease.

The chain carries TRBV5-1 and TRBJ2-1; D may be TRBD2 (6 bases). CDR3 length: 16 amino acids. V was cut by 0 bases and J by 4 bases, with 14 bases left in between. The V gene's germline CDR1 is SGHRS and CDR2 YFSETQ. CDR3 amino acids: CASSLGEVLLYNEQFF. The CDR3 coding sequence is TGCGCCAGCAGCTTGGGGGAGGTCCTTTTATACAATGAGCAGTTCTTC.

DNA for the CDR3: TGTGCCAGCAGCCAAGATCTGGAGCAGCCCCAGCATTTT. It encodes CASSQDLEQPQHF. The V and J genes are TRBV3-1 (or the pseudogene TRBV3-2) and TRBJ1-5; D gene uncertain. Germline CDR1 reads LGHDT; CDR2 reads YNNKEL (reference sequence). V dropped 0 bases and J dropped 7 bases, with 7 bases sitting between them. This CDR3 has 13 residues.

This clone showed up just once. The gene calls are TRBV6-5 and TRBJ1-4, with TRBD1 matching 9 bases. V trimming: 7 bases; J trimming: 0 bases; junction bases outside the gene matches: 3. The CDR3 has 15 residues. Germline lookup yields CDR1 MNHEY and CDR2 SVGAGI. CDR3 loop: CASKDRGATNEKLFF. Here the CDR3 DNA reads TGTGCCAGCAAGGACAGGGGAGCAACTAATGAAAAACTGTTTTTT.

The rearrangement links TRBV5-4 to TRBJ2-7; 7 positions match TRBD2. Germline values: CDR1 SGHNT, CDR2 YYREEE (reference sequence). There are 15 residues in the CDR3. Germline trimming cut 0 bases from V and 7 bases from J; bases unmatched to any gene: 10. The CDR3 DNA follows: TGTGCCAGCAGCTTGGAAGGCGGGAGTGTTAGAGAGCAGTACTTC. Protein sequence: CASSLEGGSVREQYF.

CDR3: CASSLDRNNSPLHF. The CDR3 DNA is TGTGCCAGCAGCTTGGACAGGAATAATTCACCCCTCCACTTT. The chain uses TRBV5-4 and TRBJ1-6; D might be TRBD1 (5 bases). The CDR3 spans 14 residues. From germline, CDR1 is SGHNT and CDR2 YYREEE (reference sequence). Between the trimmed V and J ends, which lost 0 bases and 5 bases, there was a span of 6 bases.

V is TRBV5-1 and J is TRBJ2-1; TRBD2 matches at 11 bases. The CDR3 consists of 16 residues. V trimming: 4 bases; J trimming: 11 bases; junction bases outside the gene matches: 14. Germline V lookup: CDR1 SGHRS, CDR2 YFSETQ. The CDR3 nucleotides are TGCGCCAGCAGCCCCGTAGCGGGAGGGGGAAGGGGACAGCAGTTCTTC. This codes for CASSPVAGGGRGQQFF.

The V gene is TRBV7-2, the J gene TRBJ1-5; D gene unclear. The germline V gene encodes CDR1 SGHTA and CDR2 FQGNSA. Trimming took 1 base from V and 6 from J, leaving 10 bases between them. The CDR3 loop spans 14 amino acids. CDR3 DNA sequence: TGTGCCAGCAGCTTAGTGGGAGAAGGTCAGCCCCAGCATTTT. It encodes CASSLVGEGQPQHF.

The V and J genes are TRBV7-2 and TRBJ2-1; TRBD1 agrees at 9 bases. CDR1 and CDR2 from the germline V gene are SGHTA and FQGNSA. The junction had 11 bases not matched to a gene; V was cut back by 5 bases and J by 3 bases. The CDR3 is 17 amino acids. The CDR3 loop is CASSPHGDRVGYNEQFF. The CDR3 DNA follows: TGTGCCAGCAGCCCACATGGGGACAGGGTCGGCTACAATGAGCAGTTCTTC.

This clone was seen just once. The CDR3, as DNA: TGTGCCACCTTACGCGGGAGCACAGATACGCAGTATTTT. It codes for CATLRGSTDTQYF. The chain couples TRBV12-3 or TRBV12-4 to TRBJ2-3; possibly TRBD2 for D (5 bases). The V and J ends lost 10 bases and 0 bases respectively, with 11 bases between them. The CDR3 runs to 13 residues.

This clone appeared a few times. This chain joins TRBV6-5 and TRBJ1-1; D is possibly TRBD1 (6 bases). V was shortened by 6 bases and J by 3 bases, with 14 bases between the two germline ends. Germline loops: CDR1 MNHEY, CDR2 SVGAGI. There are 14 residues in the CDR3. The CDR3 loop reads CASRLDGQYTEAFF. DNA of the CDR3: TGTGCCAGCAGACTCGACGGACAGTACACTGAAGCTTTCTTT.